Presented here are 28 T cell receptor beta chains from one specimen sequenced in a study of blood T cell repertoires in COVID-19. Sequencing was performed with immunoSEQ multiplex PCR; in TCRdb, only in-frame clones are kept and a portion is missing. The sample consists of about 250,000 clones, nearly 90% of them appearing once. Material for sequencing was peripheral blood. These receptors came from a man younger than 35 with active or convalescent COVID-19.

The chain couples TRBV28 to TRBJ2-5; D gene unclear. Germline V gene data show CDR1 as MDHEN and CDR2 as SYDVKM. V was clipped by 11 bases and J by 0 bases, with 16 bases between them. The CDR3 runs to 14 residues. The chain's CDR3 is CASTQAQYQETQYF. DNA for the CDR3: TGTGCCTCCACCCAGGCCCAGTACCAAGAGACCCAGTACTTC.

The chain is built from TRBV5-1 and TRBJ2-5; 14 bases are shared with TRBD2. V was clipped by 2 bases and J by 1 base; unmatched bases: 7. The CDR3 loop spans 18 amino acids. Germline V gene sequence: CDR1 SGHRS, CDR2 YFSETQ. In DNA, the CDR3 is TGCGCCAGCAGCTTCGGCGGGACTAGCGGGGGTCGCCAAGAGACCCAGTACTTC. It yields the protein CASSFGGTSGGRQETQYF. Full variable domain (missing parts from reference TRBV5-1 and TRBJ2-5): KAGVTQTPRYLIKTRGQQVTLSCSPISGHRSVSWYQQTPGQGLQFLFEYFSETQRNKGNFPGRFSGRQFSNSRSEMNVSTLELGDSALYLCASSFGGTSGGRQETQYFGPGTRLLVL.

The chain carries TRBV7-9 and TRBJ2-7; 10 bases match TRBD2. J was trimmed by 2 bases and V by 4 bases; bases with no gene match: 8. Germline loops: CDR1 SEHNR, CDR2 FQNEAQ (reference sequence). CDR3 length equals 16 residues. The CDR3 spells CASSSYRTSGTYEQYF. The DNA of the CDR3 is TGTGCCAGCAGCTCCTACCGGACTAGCGGAACCTACGAGCAGTACTTC.

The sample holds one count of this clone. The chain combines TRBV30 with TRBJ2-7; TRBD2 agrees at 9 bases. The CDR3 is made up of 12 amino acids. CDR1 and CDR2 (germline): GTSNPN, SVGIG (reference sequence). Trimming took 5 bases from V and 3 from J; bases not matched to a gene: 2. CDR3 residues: CAWGAGGYEQYF. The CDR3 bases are TGTGCCTGGGGAGCGGGGGGCTACGAGCAGTACTTC.

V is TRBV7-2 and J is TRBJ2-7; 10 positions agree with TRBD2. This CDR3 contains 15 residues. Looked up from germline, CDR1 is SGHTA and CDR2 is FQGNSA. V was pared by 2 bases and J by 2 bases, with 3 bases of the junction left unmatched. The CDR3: CASSLTSGGAYEQYF. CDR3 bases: TGTGCCAGCAGCTTAACAAGCGGGGGGGCCTACGAGCAGTACTTC.

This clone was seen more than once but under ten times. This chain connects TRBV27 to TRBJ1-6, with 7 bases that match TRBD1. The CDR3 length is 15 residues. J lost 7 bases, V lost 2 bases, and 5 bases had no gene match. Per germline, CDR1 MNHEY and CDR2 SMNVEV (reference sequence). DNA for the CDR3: TGTGCCAGCAGTTTAACCCAGGGGGTGAATTCACCCCTCCACTTT. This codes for CASSLTQGVNSPLHF.

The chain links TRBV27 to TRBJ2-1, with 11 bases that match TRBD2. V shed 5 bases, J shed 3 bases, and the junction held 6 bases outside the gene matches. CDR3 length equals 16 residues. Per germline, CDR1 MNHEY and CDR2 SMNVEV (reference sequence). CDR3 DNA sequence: TGTGCCAGCAGTAGTCCCGGGACTAGCGGCTACAATGAGCAGTTCTTC. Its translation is CASSSPGTSGYNEQFF.

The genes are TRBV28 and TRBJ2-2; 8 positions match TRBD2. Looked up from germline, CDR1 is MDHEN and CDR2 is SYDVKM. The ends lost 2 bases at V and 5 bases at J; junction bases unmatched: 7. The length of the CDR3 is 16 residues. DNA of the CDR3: TGTGCCAGCAGTTTAAGGGGCGGGGGGCCTACCGGGGAGCTGTTTTTT. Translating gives CASSLRGGGPTGELFF.

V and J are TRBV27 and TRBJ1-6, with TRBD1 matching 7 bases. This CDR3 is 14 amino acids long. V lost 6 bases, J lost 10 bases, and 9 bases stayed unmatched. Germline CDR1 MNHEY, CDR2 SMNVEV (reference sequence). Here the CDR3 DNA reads TGTGCCAGCAGCTCGAGGGGGCTGGGATCACCCCTCCACTTT. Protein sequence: CASSSRGLGSPLHF.

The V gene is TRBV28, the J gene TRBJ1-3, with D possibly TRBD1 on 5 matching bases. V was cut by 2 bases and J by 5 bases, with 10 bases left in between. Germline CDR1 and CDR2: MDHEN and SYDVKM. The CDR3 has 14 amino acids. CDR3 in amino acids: CASSLQGSRNTIYF. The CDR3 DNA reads TGTGCCAGCAGTTTACAGGGTAGCCGAAACACCATATATTTT.

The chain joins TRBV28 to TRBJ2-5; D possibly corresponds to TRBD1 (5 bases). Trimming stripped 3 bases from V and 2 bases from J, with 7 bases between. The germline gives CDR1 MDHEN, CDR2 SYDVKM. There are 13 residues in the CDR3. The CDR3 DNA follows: TGTGCCAGCAGTTTTGACAGTCAAGAGACCCAGTACTTC. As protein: CASSFDSQETQYF. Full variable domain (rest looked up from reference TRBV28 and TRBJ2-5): DVKVTQSSRYLVKRTGEKVFLECVQDMDHENMFWYRQDPGLGLRLIYFSYDVKMKEKGDIPEGYSVSREKKERFSLILESASTNQTSMYLCASSFDSQETQYFGPGTRLLVL.

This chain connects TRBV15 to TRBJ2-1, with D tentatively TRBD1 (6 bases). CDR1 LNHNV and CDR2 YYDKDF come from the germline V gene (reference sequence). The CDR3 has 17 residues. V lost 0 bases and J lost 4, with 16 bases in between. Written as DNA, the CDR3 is TGTGCCACCAGCAGAGATGTGAGCGGACAGACGTACAATGAGCAGTTCTTC. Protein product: CATSRDVSGQTYNEQFF.

CDR3 coding DNA: TGCGCCAGCAGCCAAGGACAGGGGAACACAGATACGCAGTATTTT. This codes for CASSQGQGNTDTQYF. The chain links TRBV4-3 to TRBJ2-3; TRBD1 matches 8 bases. The CDR3 spans 15 residues. Germline trimming cut 1 base from V and 2 bases from J; bases unmatched to any gene: 2. The germline V gene has CDR1 LGHNA and CDR2 YSLEER.

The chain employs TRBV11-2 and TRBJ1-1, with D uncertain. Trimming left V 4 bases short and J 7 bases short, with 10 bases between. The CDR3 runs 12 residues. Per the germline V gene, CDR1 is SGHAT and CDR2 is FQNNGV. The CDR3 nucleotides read TGTGCCAGCAGCTCTCAGGCTGGTGAAGCTTTCTTT. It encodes CASSSQAGEAFF.

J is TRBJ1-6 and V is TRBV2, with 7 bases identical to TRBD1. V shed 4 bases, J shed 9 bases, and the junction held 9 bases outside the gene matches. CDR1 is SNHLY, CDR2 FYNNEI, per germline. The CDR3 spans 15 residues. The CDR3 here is CASSGQGGFSSPLHF. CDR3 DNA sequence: TGTGCCAGCAGTGGACAGGGTGGGTTTTCTTCACCCCTCCACTTT.

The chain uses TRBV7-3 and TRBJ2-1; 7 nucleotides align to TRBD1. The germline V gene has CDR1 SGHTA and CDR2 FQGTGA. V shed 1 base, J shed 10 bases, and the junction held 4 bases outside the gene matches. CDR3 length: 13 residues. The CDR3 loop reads CASSLMGQLEQFF. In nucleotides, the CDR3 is TGTGCCAGCAGCTTAATGGGACAGTTAGAGCAGTTCTTC.

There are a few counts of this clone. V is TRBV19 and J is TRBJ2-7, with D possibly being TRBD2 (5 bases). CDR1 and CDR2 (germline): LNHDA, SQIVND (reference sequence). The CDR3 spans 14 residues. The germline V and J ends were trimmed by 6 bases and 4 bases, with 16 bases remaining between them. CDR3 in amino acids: CASSPRGQFYEQYF. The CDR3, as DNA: TGTGCCAGTAGCCCCCGCGGGCAGTTTTACGAGCAGTACTTC. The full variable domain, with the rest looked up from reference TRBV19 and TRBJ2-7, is DGGITQSPKYLFRKEGQNVTLSCEQNLNHDAMYWYRQDPGQGLRLIYYSQIVNDFQKGDIAEGYSVSREKKESFPLTVTSAQKNPTAFYLCASSPRGQFYEQYFGPGTRLTVT.

The CDR3 reads CASSYGSGTGFNQPQHF. For the CDR3, the DNA is TGTGCCAGCAGTTACGGGAGTGGGACAGGGTTTAATCAGCCCCAGCATTTT. The rearrangement uses TRBV6-2 or TRBV6-3 and TRBJ1-5; 9 bases line up with TRBD1. The germline gives CDR1 MNHEY, CDR2 SVGEGT. V lost 2 bases and J lost 4; bases outside the gene matches: 9. The CDR3 is 17 residues long.

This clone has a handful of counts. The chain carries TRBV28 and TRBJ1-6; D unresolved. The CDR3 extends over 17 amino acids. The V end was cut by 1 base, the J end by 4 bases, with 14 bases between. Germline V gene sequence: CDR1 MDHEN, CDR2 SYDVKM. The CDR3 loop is CASSLSFEGLYNSPLHF. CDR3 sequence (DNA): TGTGCCAGCAGTTTATCCTTCGAGGGTTTATATAATTCACCCCTCCACTTT.

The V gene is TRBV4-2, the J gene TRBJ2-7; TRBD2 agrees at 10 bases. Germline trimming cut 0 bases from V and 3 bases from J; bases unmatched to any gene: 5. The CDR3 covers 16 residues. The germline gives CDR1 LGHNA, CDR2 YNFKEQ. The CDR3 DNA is TGTGCCAGCAGCCAAGATGGAGAGCGGGAGGGCTACGAGCAGTACTTC. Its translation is CASSQDGEREGYEQYF.

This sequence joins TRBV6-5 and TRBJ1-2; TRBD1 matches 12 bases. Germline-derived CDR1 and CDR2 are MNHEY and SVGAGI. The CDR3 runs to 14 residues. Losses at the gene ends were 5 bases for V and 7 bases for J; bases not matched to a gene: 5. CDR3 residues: CASSRGQGAGGYTF. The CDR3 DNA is TGTGCCAGCAGTAGGGGACAGGGGGCTGGTGGCTACACCTTC.

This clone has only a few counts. This CDR3 reads CSASISVMNTEAFF. The CDR3 bases are TGCAGTGCTAGTATTTCGGTTATGAACACTGAAGCTTTCTTT. J is TRBJ1-1 and V is TRBV20-1; D ambiguous. The CDR3 spans 14 residues. Germline assignment: CDR1 DFQATT and CDR2 SNEGSKA (reference sequence). The V end was cut by 3 bases, the J end by 0 bases, with 11 bases between.

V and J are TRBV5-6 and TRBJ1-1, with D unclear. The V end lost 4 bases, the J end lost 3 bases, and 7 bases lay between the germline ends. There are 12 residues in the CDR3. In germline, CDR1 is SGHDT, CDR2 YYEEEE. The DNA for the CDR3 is TGTGCCAGCAGCCTCTTAGACACTGAAGCTTTCTTT. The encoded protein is CASSLLDTEAFF.

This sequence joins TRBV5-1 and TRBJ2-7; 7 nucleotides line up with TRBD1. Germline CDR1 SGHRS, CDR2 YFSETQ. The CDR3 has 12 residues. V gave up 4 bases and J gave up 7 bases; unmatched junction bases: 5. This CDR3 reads CASSLQGMEQYF. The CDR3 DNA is TGCGCCAGCAGCCTACAGGGGATGGAGCAGTACTTC.

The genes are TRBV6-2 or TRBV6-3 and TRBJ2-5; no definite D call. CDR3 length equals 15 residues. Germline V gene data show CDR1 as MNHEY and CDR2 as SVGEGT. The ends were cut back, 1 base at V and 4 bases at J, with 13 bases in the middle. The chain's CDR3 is CASSYFRGRGETQYF. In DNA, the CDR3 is TGTGCCAGCAGTTACTTTCGTGGTCGAGGAGAGACCCAGTACTTC.

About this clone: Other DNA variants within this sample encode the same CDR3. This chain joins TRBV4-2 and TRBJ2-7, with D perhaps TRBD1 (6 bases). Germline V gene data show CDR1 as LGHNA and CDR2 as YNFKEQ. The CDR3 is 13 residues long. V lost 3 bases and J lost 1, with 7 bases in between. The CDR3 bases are TGTGCCAGCAGCCAGACAGGTTCCTACGAGCAGTACTTC. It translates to CASSQTGSYEQYF.

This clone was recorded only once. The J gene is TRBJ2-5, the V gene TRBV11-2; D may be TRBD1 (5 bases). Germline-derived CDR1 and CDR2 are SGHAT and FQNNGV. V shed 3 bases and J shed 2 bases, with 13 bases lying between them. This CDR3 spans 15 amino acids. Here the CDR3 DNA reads TGTGCCAGCAGCTTCGAGCTCAGGGATCAAGAGACCCAGTACTTC. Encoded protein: CASSFELRDQETQYF.

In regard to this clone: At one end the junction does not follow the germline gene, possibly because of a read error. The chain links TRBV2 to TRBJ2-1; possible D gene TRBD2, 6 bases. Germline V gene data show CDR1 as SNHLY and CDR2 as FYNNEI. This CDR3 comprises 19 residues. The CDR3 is CATSPFLPLERISGPEVIF. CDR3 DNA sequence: TGTGCCACCTCTCCTTTTCTCCCCCTCGAACGAATTAGCGGACCCGAAGTGATCTTC. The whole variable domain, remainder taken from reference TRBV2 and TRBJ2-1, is EPEVTQTPSHQVTQMGQEVILRCVPISNHLYFYWYRQILGQKVEFLVSFYNNEISEKSEIFDDQFSVERPDGSNFTLKIRSTKLEDSAMYFCATSPFLPLERISGPEVIFGPGTRLTVL.